A selection of T cell receptor beta chains follows, all from one sample in a study of cytomegalovirus exposure and HLA in healthy donors. Assay used: immunoSEQ multiplex PCR; TCRdb lists only in-frame clones, some missing. The sample contains 200,000 or so clones, almost 80% of which appear only once. The sample comprised PBMCs. The receptors stem from a male donor in good health and CMV-seronegative. Each CDR3 is given with its conserved first and last residue. A D gene is named only where the DNA matches it firmly. Clone size, where shown, is once, few, many, or a class for clones that have expanded.

D,size,V,J,DNA,CDR3
-,-,TRBV7-3,TRBJ1-1,TGTGCCAGCAGCCTACAGGGTCGAGGCACTGAAGCTTTCTTT,CASSLQGRGTEAFF
TRBD2,-,TRBV10-3,TRBJ2-1,TGTGCCATCAACAGCGGGACTGGCTACAATGAGCAGTTCTTC,CAINSGTGYNEQFF
-,-,TRBV15,TRBJ2-1,TGTGCCACCCAAACGGGAGAATCCTACAATGAGCAGTTCTTC,CATQTGESYNEQFF
-,-,TRBV7-6,TRBJ1-1,TGTGCCAGCAGCTACGGTGGCACTGAAGCTTTCTTT,CASSYGGTEAFF
TRBD2,-,TRBV5-6,TRBJ2-3,TGTGCCAGCAGCTATCAAGGGACTAGCGGTTCCACAGATACGCAGTATTTT,CASSYQGTSGSTDTQYF
-,few,TRBV28,TRBJ2-3,TGTGCCAGCACCCGACTGGGAGATACGCAGTATTTT,CASTRLGDTQYF
TRBD1,-,TRBV2,TRBJ1-5,TGTGCCAGCAGCGGACAGGGCCTCAGTCAGCCCCAGCATTTT,CASSGQGLSQPQHF
-,once,TRBV27,TRBJ1-1,TGTGCCAGCAGTCCGCAGGGGTATGATGAAGCTTTCTTT,CASSPQGYDEAFF
TRBD1,few,TRBV6-6,TRBJ2-7,TGTGCCAGCAGTACCACGACAGGGGGCGACGAGCAGTACTTC,CASSTTTGGDEQYF
-,-,TRBV7-9,TRBJ1-2,TGTTCCAGCAGCGTCCAGGGTTGGGCTTATAACTATGGCTACACCTTC,CSSSVQGWAYNYGYTF
TRBD2,-,TRBV6-5,TRBJ2-1,TGTGCCAGCAGTTACGTAAGCGGGAGAAATACTGAGCAGTTCTTC,CASSYVSGRNTEQFF
TRBD2,-,TRBV19,TRBJ2-2,TGTGCCAGTAGTATCGGGACTAGCGGGAGGGACGGGGAGCTGTTTTTT,CASSIGTSGRDGELFF
TRBD2,-,TRBV5-5,TRBJ2-5,TGTGCCAGCAGCTTGGGACTAGCGGGAATCATTGAGACCCAGTACTTC,CASSLGLAGIIETQYF
-,-,TRBV5-4,TRBJ2-5,TGTGCCAGCAGCTTGCCTCAGGAGACCCAGTACTTC,CASSLPQETQYF
-,-,TRBV7-8,TRBJ2-1,TGTGCCAGCAGCTTACTAGAAGGGAGTGAGCAGTTCTTC,CASSLLEGSEQFF
TRBD2,-,TRBV10-3,TRBJ2-1,TGTGCCATCAGTGGTGGTAGCGGGAGTTCGGGTTCCTACAATGAGCAGTTCTTC,CAISGGSGSSGSYNEQFF
-,-,TRBV18,TRBJ1-1,TGTGCCAGCTCACCCTCGGGGGGCGGCACTGAAGCTTTCTTT,CASSPSGGGTEAFF
-,once,TRBV19,TRBJ1-3,TGTGCCAGTAGTCCGGGGGACCTACCGGGAAACACCATATATTTT,CASSPGDLPGNTIYF
-,-,TRBV18,TRBJ1-2,TGTGCCAGCTCACTTGACAGAGATTATGGCTACACCTTC,CASSLDRDYGYTF
-,-,TRBV2,TRBJ2-3,TGTGCCAGCAGTGGAGTTTTCTCCAGCACAGATACGCAGTATTTT,CASSGVFSSTDTQYF
TRBD2,few,TRBV4-2,TRBJ2-5,TGTGCCAGCAGCCAGACGACTAGCGGGAGTAGAGAGACCCAGTACTTC,CASSQTTSGSRETQYF
TRBD2,few,TRBV7-3,TRBJ2-3,TGTGCCAGCAGTCTAGCGGGAGGGGTCCCAGATACGCAGTATTTT,CASSLAGGVPDTQYF
-,few,TRBV6-1,TRBJ2-7,TGTGCTTGTTTCAAGCAGAAGGCGGCATACGAGCAGTACTTC,CACFKQKAAYEQYF
-,few,TRBV2,TRBJ2-3,TGTGCCAGCAGATTACAGGGACCTCCCGCAGATACGCAGTATTTT,CASRLQGPPADTQYF
TRBD1,-,TRBV6-6,TRBJ2-3,TGTGCCAGCAGGGGGCTTAGGGGGCCCACAGATACGCAGTATTTT,CASRGLRGPTDTQYF
-,-,TRBV19,TRBJ2-7,TGTGCCAGTAGTCCAGGCGGGATTATGGGTGCCGAGCAGTACTTC,CASSPGGIMGAEQYF
TRBD2,few,TRBV19,TRBJ2-1,TGTGCCAGTAGTTTCAACCCTCCGGGACTAGCTGATGAGCAGTTCTTC,CASSFNPPGLADEQFF
TRBD1,-,TRBV28,TRBJ1-5,TGTGCCAGCAGTTTGACAGGGCCGAGAATAGCTAGCAATCAGCCCCAGCATTTT,CASSLTGPRIASNQPQHF
TRBD1,-,TRBV2,TRBJ2-5,TGTGCCAGCAGTGGGGACAGGGAGGAGACCCAGTACTTC,CASSGDREETQYF
TRBD1,once,TRBV12-5,TRBJ2-3,TGTGCTAGCTGTACAGGGGGATCAAGTACAGATACGCAGTATTTT,CASCTGGSSTDTQYF
-,-,TRBV7-9,TRBJ1-5,TGTGCCAGCAGCTCACAGGATAGCAATCAGCCCCAGCATTTT,CASSSQDSNQPQHF
-,-,TRBV29-1,TRBJ1-5,TGCAGCGTTGGGGACTACAATCAGCCCCAGCATTTT,CSVGDYNQPQHF
TRBD1,few,TRBV18,TRBJ1-5,TGTGCCAGCTCACCGGGACAGCATAGCAATCAGCCCCAGCATTTT,CASSPGQHSNQPQHF
-,-,TRBV28,TRBJ2-7,TGTGCCAGCAGCCTCACTACCTACGAGCAGTACTTC,CASSLTTYEQYF
TRBD2,-,TRBV6-1,TRBJ2-3,TGTGCCAGCGGTTCTAGCGGGAATACAGATACGCAGTATTTT,CASGSSGNTDTQYF
TRBD1,-,TRBV9,TRBJ1-1,TGTGCCAGCAGCCCAGAAGGGACAGGGTGGACTGAAGCTTTCTTT,CASSPEGTGWTEAFF
-,-,TRBV7-9,TRBJ1-2,TGTGCCAGCAGCTTAACGGGGGACTATGGCTACACCTTC,CASSLTGDYGYTF
-,few,TRBV4-1,TRBJ1-1,TGCGCCAGCAGCCAAGGTGGGACACGGCTGAACACTGAAGCTTTCTTT,CASSQGGTRLNTEAFF
-,-,TRBV20-1,TRBJ2-1,TGCAGTGCTGGACTCAATTATGAGCAGTTCTTC,CSAGLNYEQFF
TRBD2,-,TRBV5-1,TRBJ2-3,TGCGCCAGCAGCTTCTCCCTAGCGGGAGCCACTGAGAGCACAGATACGCAGTATTTT,CASSFSLAGATESTDTQYF
TRBD2,-,TRBV20-1,TRBJ2-1,TGTGCGGGACTAATCTACAATGAGCAGTTCTTC,CAGLIYNEQFF
-,-,TRBV7-9,TRBJ1-1,TGTGCCAGCAGCTTAGGCGGAATGTCTGCTTTCTTT,CASSLGGMSAFF
-,many,TRBV4-1,TRBJ2-3,TGCGCCAGCAGCCCCGGACAGTTAACAGATACGCAGTATTTT,CASSPGQLTDTQYF
-,-,TRBV19,TRBJ2-2,TGTGCCAGTAGGGTAACAGCCGTGGGCGGGGAGCTGTTTTTT,CASRVTAVGGELFF